This TCR beta chain emerged from a study of T-cell memory formation after mild COVID-19. Study background: Across donors, TCR clusters were largely donor specific.

One entry per CDR3 protein results from TCRdb running MiXCR on the 5' RACE reads. This sample has just under 550,000 distinct CDR3 sequences, with around 21% found just once. Points from the study as a whole: The pre-infection memory compartment contained some responding clones, suggesting cross-reactive memory joined. Contracting clones from day 15 to 85 showed balanced CD4/CD8; later expanders favored CD4+. Among CD4+ contracting clones, most were CM and EM, and CD8+ ones EMRA.

As to this clonotype: Its antigen is unknown.

V was shortened by 10 bases and J by 6 bases, with 8 bases between the two germline ends. This CDR3 has 10 amino acids. Per the germline V gene, CDR1 is SEHNR and CDR2 is FQNEAQ (reference sequence). Sequencing was done on a sample of PBMCs or a T cell subset sorted from them (not recorded which). The sequence was collected from an adult woman who had mild COVID-19 (a few samples of this study predate the infection). Cell type and time point are not known. The rearrangement links TRBV7-9 to TRBJ2-3, with TRBD2 as a possible D gene (5 bases). This CDR3 reads CATPGDTQYF. DNA of the CDR3: TGTGCCACCCCGGGGGATACGCAGTATTTT.